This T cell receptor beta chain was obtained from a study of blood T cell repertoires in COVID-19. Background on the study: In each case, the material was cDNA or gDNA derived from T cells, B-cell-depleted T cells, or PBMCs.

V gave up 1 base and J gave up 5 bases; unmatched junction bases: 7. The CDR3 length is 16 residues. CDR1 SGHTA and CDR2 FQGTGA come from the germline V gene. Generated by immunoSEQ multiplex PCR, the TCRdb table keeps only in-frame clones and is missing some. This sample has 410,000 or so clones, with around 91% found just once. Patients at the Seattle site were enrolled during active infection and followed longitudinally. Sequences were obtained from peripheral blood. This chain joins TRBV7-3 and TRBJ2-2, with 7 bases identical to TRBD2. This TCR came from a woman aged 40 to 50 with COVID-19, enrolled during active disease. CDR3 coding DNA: TGTGCCAGCAGCTTAAACCCCTTGGGAGGGACCGGGGAGCTGTTTTTT. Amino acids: CASSLNPLGGTGELFF.